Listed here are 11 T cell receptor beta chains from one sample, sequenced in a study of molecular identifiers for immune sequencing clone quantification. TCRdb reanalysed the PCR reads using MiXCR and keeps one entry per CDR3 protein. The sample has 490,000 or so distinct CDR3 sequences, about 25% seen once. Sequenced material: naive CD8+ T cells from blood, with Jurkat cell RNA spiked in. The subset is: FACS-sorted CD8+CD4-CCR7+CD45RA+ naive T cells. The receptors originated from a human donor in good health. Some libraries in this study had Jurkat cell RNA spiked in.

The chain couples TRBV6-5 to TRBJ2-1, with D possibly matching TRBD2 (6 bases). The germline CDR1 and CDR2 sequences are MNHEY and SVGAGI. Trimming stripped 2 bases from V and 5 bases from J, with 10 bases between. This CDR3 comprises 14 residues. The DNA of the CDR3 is TGTGCCAGCAGTTACAAGCGGACTAACAATGAGCAGTTCTTC. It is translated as CASSYKRTNNEQFF.

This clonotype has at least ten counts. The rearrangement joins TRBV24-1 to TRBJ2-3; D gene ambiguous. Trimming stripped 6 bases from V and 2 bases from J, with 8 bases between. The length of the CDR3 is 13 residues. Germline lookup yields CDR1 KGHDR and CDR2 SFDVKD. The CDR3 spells CATSIPDTDTQYF. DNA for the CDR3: TGTGCCACCAGTATCCCGGACACAGATACGCAGTATTTT.

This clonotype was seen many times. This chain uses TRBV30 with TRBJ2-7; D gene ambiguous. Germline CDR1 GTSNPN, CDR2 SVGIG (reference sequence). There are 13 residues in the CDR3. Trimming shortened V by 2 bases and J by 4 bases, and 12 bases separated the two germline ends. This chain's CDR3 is CAWSFSRQYEQYF. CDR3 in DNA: TGTGCCTGGAGTTTTTCCCGTCAGTACGAGCAGTACTTC.

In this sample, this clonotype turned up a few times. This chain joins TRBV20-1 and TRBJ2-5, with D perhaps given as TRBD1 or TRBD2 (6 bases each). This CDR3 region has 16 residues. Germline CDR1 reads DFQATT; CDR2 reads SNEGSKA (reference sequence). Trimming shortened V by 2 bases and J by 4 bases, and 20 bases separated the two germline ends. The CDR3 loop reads CSARPPGGTPRETQYF. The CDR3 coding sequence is TGCAGTGCTAGACCTCCTGGGGGGACACCCCGAGAGACCCAGTACTTC.

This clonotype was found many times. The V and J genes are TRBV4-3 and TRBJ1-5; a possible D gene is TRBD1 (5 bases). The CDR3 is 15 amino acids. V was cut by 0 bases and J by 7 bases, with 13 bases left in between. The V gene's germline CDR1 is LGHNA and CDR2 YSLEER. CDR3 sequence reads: CASSQDQGDRQPQHF. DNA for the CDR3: TGCGCCAGCAGCCAAGATCAAGGGGATCGACAGCCCCAGCATTTT.

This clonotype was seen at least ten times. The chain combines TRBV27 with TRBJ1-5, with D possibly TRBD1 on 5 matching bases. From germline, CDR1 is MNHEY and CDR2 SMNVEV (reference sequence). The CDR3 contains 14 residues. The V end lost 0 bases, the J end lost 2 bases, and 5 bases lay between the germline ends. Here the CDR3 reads CASSLSGGNQPQHF. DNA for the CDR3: TGTGCCAGCAGTTTATCAGGGGGCAATCAGCCCCAGCATTTT.

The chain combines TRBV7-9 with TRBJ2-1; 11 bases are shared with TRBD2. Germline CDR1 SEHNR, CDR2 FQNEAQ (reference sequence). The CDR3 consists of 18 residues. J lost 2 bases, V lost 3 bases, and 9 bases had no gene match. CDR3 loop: CASSFIEGLAETYNEQFF. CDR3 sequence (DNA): TGTGCCAGCAGCTTTATAGAGGGACTAGCGGAGACCTACAATGAGCAGTTCTTC.

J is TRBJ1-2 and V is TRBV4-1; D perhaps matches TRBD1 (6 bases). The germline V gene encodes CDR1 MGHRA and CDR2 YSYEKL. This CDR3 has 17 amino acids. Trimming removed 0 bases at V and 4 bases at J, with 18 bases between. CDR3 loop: CASSQDLQGFDRYGYTF. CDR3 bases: TGCGCCAGCAGCCAAGATCTACAGGGTTTTGATCGCTATGGCTACACCTTC.

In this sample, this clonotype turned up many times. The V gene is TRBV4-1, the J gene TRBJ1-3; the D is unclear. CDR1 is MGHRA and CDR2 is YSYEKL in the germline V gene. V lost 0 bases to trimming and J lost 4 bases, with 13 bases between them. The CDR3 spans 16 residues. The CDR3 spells CASSQDALPGGNTIYF. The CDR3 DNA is TGCGCCAGCAGCCAAGATGCCCTACCAGGAGGAAACACCATATATTTT.

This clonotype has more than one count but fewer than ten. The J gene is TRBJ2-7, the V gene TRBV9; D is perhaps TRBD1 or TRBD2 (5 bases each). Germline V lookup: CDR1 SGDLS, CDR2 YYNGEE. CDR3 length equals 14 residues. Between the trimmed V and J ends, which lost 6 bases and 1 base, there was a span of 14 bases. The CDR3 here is CASTPGDGSYEQYF. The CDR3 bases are TGTGCCAGCACCCCCGGGGACGGTTCCTACGAGCAGTACTTC. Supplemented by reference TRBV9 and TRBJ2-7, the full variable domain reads DSGVTQTPKHLITATGQRVTLRCSPRSGDLSVYWYQQSLDQGLQFLIQYYNGEERAKGNILERFSAQQFPDLHSELNLSSLELGDSALYFCASTPGDGSYEQYFGPGTRLTVT.

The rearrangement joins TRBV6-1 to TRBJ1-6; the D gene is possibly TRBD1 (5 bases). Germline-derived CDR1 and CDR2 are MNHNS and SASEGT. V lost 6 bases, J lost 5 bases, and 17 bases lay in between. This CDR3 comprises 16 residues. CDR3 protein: CASSGGWRANNSPLHF. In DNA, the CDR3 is TGTGCCAGCAGCGGGGGGTGGAGGGCGAATAATTCACCCCTCCACTTT.